Following are 24 T cell receptor beta chains from one sample sequenced in a study of OX40 agonist ivuxolimab in advanced cancers. Clones were sequenced by immunoSEQ multiplex PCR, and TCRdb holds only the in-frame ones, with some missing. The table includes around 67,000 clones, around 83% detected once. The input for sequencing was CD4+ or CD8+ T cells sorted from blood, taken in a trial of the OX40 agonist ivuxolimab. Source of these receptors: an adult with an advanced solid tumor such as melanoma, head and neck, liver or kidney cancer.

The chain employs TRBV10-3 and TRBJ2-5, with 11 bases lining up with TRBD2. CDR1 and CDR2 (germline): ENHRY, SYGVKD. This CDR3 region has 18 residues. J gave up 3 bases and V 2 bases, and 11 bases lay outside the gene matches. The CDR3 spells CAISEGVITSGGKETQYF. Here the CDR3 DNA reads TGTGCCATCAGTGAGGGGGTAATTACTAGCGGGGGAAAAGAGACCCAGTACTTC.

The chain uses TRBV30 and TRBJ1-3, with D perhaps TRBD1 (5 bases). V was shortened by 0 bases and J by 2 bases, with 14 bases between the two germline ends. The V gene's germline CDR1 is GTSNPN and CDR2 SVGIG (reference sequence). CDR3 size: 16 residues. This chain's CDR3 is CAWSVLGGRPGNTIYF. For the CDR3, the DNA is TGTGCCTGGAGTGTACTTGGGGGAAGGCCTGGAAACACCATATATTTT.

The chain employs TRBV5-1 and TRBJ2-1; D gene unclear. V was pared by 0 bases and J by 0 bases, with 7 bases between. The CDR3 contains 15 residues. CDR1 is SGHRS and CDR2 is YFSETQ in the germline V gene. The CDR3: CASSLESGSYNEQFF. The CDR3 nucleotides read TGCGCCAGCAGCTTGGAATCGGGCTCCTACAATGAGCAGTTCTTC.

The sample holds one count of this clone. The rearrangement uses TRBV30 and TRBJ2-2; no firm D call. Germline-derived CDR1 and CDR2 are GTSNPN and SVGIG (reference sequence). The length of the CDR3 is 12 residues. V lost 1 base, J lost 4 bases, and 4 bases lay in between. For the CDR3, the DNA is TGTGCCTGGAGTGGTAGCACCGGGGAGCTGTTTTTT. As protein: CAWSGSTGELFF.

The CDR3 DNA reads TGTGCCCGGGGGCTAGCGGGGCGGGAGACCCAGTACTTC. This sequence encodes CARGLAGRETQYF. The rearrangement joins TRBV2 to TRBJ2-5, with 9 positions matching TRBD2. CDR3 length: 13 amino acids. CDR1 SNHLY and CDR2 FYNNEI come from the germline V gene. With 11 bases clipped from V and 5 bases from J, the junction kept 9 bases outside the gene matches. Using reference TRBV2 and TRBJ2-5 for the parts outside the CDR3, the full variable domain is EPEVTQTPSHQVTQMGQEVILRCVPISNHLYFYWYRQILGQKVEFLVSFYNNEISEKSEIFDDQFSVERPDGSNFTLKIRSTKLEDSAMYFCARGLAGRETQYFGPGTRLLVL.

V and J are TRBV6-1 and TRBJ1-5; D remains ambiguous. Per the germline V gene, CDR1 is MNHNS and CDR2 is SASEGT. With 2 bases removed from V and 7 bases from J, the gap between germline ends came to 9 bases. This CDR3 contains 13 residues. The CDR3, as DNA: TGTGCCAGCAGTGAAAGGCCAGACCAGCCCCAGCATTTT. Translation gives CASSERPDQPQHF.

The chain uses TRBV28 and TRBJ2-1; TRBD1 is a possible D gene (6 bases). Per the germline V gene, CDR1 is MDHEN and CDR2 is SYDVKM. V gave up 5 bases and J gave up 0 bases, with 14 bases separating them. This CDR3 has 16 amino acids. The CDR3 loop reads CASSPAGAASYNEQFF. In DNA form, the CDR3 reads TGTGCCAGCAGTCCCGCAGGGGCCGCCTCCTACAATGAGCAGTTCTTC. The full variable domain, with the rest looked up from reference TRBV28 and TRBJ2-1, is DVKVTQSSRYLVKRTGEKVFLECVQDMDHENMFWYRQDPGLGLRLIYFSYDVKMKEKGDIPEGYSVSREKKERFSLILESASTNQTSMYLCASSPAGAASYNEQFFGPGTRLTVL.

The chain joins TRBV6-1 to TRBJ2-5, with D maybe TRBD1 (5 bases). The CDR3 runs to 16 residues. With 4 bases removed from V and 2 bases from J, the gap between germline ends came to 17 bases. Germline V lookup: CDR1 MNHNS, CDR2 SASEGT. The CDR3 coding sequence is TGTGCCAGCAGTGGATCCGTGACAGTCATTCAAGAGACCCAGTACTTC. Translating gives CASSGSVTVIQETQYF.

The gene calls are TRBV5-5 and TRBJ1-1, with a possible D match to TRBD1 (5 bases). The germline V and J ends were trimmed by 1 base and 1 base, with 11 bases remaining between them. CDR1 and CDR2 (germline): SGHKS, YYEKEE (reference sequence). This CDR3 contains 15 residues. CDR3 nucleotide sequence: TGTGCCAGCAGCTTGTTTCAGGGAGCGAACACTGAAGCTTTCTTT. It translates to CASSLFQGANTEAFF.

The rearrangement uses TRBV4-1 and TRBJ2-5, with a possible D match to TRBD2 (6 bases). V was shortened by 2 bases and J by 6 bases, with 10 bases between the two germline ends. CDR1 MGHRA and CDR2 YSYEKL come from the germline V gene. The CDR3 loop spans 13 amino acids. CDR3 sequence reads: CASSQKAGQTQYF. CDR3 sequence (DNA): TGCGCCAGCAGCCAAAAAGCGGGCCAGACCCAGTACTTC.

The V gene is TRBV28, the J gene TRBJ1-5; D uncertain. V was pared by 11 bases and J by 0 bases, with 8 bases between. The CDR3 contains 12 residues. CDR1 is MDHEN, CDR2 SYDVKM, per germline. This chain's CDR3 is CAYGYSNQPQHF. The CDR3 DNA reads TGTGCCTATGGGTATAGCAATCAGCCCCAGCATTTT.

The chain has TRBV28 and TRBJ2-5; 11 positions match TRBD2. This CDR3 comprises 16 residues. The ends lost 4 bases at V and 2 bases at J; junction bases unmatched: 6. The germline gives CDR1 MDHEN, CDR2 SYDVKM. The CDR3 DNA is TGTGCCAGCAGTTCGGGACTAGCGGCCCTACAAGAGACCCAGTACTTC. Translating it yields CASSSGLAALQETQYF.

The chain joins TRBV7-2 to TRBJ2-7; TRBD1 or TRBD2 may be the D gene (6 bases each). This CDR3 region has 15 residues. CDR1 and CDR2 from the germline V gene are SGHTA and FQGNSA. V gave up 5 bases and J gave up 1 base, with 15 bases separating them. The CDR3 nucleotides read TGTGCCAGCAGCAAAGGGGGGACTTTATCCTACGAGCAGTACTTC. Its protein product is CASSKGGTLSYEQYF.

The chain couples TRBV5-4 to TRBJ1-1, with D possibly TRBD1 on 6 matching bases. Trimming shortened V by 5 bases and J by 4 bases, and 12 bases separated the two germline ends. There are 13 residues in the CDR3. CDR1 and CDR2 from the germline V gene are SGHNT and YYREEE (reference sequence). CDR3 region: CASRSGESTEAFF. The DNA of the CDR3 is TGTGCCAGCAGGTCAGGGGAGTCCACTGAAGCTTTCTTT.

The gene calls are TRBV29-1 and TRBJ2-7, with D unclear. Germline values: CDR1 SQVTM, CDR2 ANQGSEA. The length of the CDR3 is 14 residues. V dropped 8 bases and J dropped 0 bases, with 17 bases sitting between them. In nucleotides, the CDR3 is TGCAGCCCGGGCCGGTGCCCCAACTCCTACGAGCAGTACTTC. Its translation: CSPGRCPNSYEQYF.

The V and J genes are TRBV7-9 and TRBJ2-3; maybe TRBD1 (6 bases). The CDR3 consists of 14 residues. V dropped 5 bases and J dropped 5 bases, with 14 bases sitting between them. Germline CDR1 and CDR2: SEHNR and FQNEAQ (reference sequence). The CDR3 is CASSRGSGEDTQYF. The CDR3 bases are TGTGCCAGCAGCCGCGGGTCAGGGGAAGATACGCAGTATTTT.

V usage is TRBV14 and J usage is TRBJ2-3; TRBD1 might be the D (5 bases). Germline CDR1 and CDR2: SGHDN and FVKESK. This CDR3 is built from 13 residues. V gave up 4 bases and J gave up 6 bases, with 11 bases separating them. DNA of the CDR3: TGTGCCAGCAGCCGTTCAGGGCGGGATACGCAGTATTTT. Translation: CASSRSGRDTQYF.

This rearrangement joins TRBV11-2 to TRBJ2-7; D may be TRBD2 (6 bases). V dropped 5 bases and J dropped 3 bases, with 11 bases sitting between them. In germline, CDR1 is SGHAT, CDR2 FQNNGV. The CDR3 consists of 13 residues. The CDR3 sequence is CASSLTSNYEQYF. DNA of the CDR3: TGTGCCAGCAGCCTGACTAGTAACTACGAGCAGTACTTC.

The rearrangement links TRBV10-2 to TRBJ1-1, with D unclear. CDR1 WSHSY and CDR2 SAAADI come from the germline V gene. V lost 3 bases and J lost 1, with 9 bases in between. The CDR3 runs 14 residues. DNA for the CDR3: TGCGCCAGCAGTGAACGGGGAGAGAACACTGAAGCTTTCTTT. This translates into CASSERGENTEAFF.

The chain's CDR3 is CASSLLRTVSYGYTF. CDR3 DNA: TGTGCCAGCAGCTTACTTCGAACAGTCTCTTATGGCTACACCTTC. This rearrangement joins TRBV7-8 to TRBJ1-2; D gene unclear. V was pared by 2 bases and J by 5 bases, with 15 bases between. This CDR3 is built from 15 residues. The germline gives CDR1 SGHVS, CDR2 FQNEAQ.

The chain couples TRBV7-2 to TRBJ2-1; tentative D call: TRBD2 (6 bases). This CDR3 has 15 amino acids. V was pared by 0 bases and J by 0 bases, with 6 bases between. CDR1 and CDR2 (germline): SGHTA, FQGNSA. In DNA form, the CDR3 reads TGTGCCAGCAGCTTAGCCGGGAGCTCCTACAATGAGCAGTTCTTC. This encodes CASSLAGSSYNEQFF.

This clone was seen more than once but under ten times. The chain employs TRBV6-1 and TRBJ2-3; D is unresolved. V was clipped by 6 bases and J by 1 base, with 11 bases between them. Germline V gives CDR1 MNHNS, CDR2 SASEGT. This CDR3 is built from 14 residues. This CDR3 reads CASRVGLGTDTQYF. The CDR3 nucleotides read TGTGCCAGCAGGGTAGGTCTTGGCACAGATACGCAGTATTTT.

The J gene is TRBJ2-2, the V gene TRBV9, with 8 bases aligning to TRBD2. The CDR3 is made up of 16 amino acids. Germline CDR1 and CDR2: SGDLS and YYNGEE. J gave up 2 bases and V 0 bases, and 3 bases lay outside the gene matches. DNA of the CDR3: TGTGCCAGCAGCGTAGGCGGGGGGCTAAACACCGGGGAGCTGTTTTTT. As protein: CASSVGGGLNTGELFF. Drawing the rest from reference TRBV9 and TRBJ2-2, the complete variable domain is DSGVTQTPKHLITATGQRVTLRCSPRSGDLSVYWYQQSLDQGLQFLIQYYNGEERAKGNILERFSAQQFPDLHSELNLSSLELGDSALYFCASSVGGGLNTGELFFGEGSRLTVL.

This clone was counted a single time. The gene calls are TRBV19 and TRBJ1-1; 7 bases fit TRBD1. The germline gives CDR1 LNHDA, CDR2 SQIVND (reference sequence). CDR3 length equals 16 residues. After removal of 3 bases from V and 0 bases from J, the junction contained 7 bases not matched to a gene. CDR3 sequence: CASSIWDRGLNTEAFF. CDR3 DNA sequence: TGTGCCAGTAGTATCTGGGACAGAGGACTGAACACTGAAGCTTTCTTT.